These 25 T cell receptor beta chains share one sample of origin, sequenced in a study of blood T cell repertoires in COVID-19. Sequencing was performed with immunoSEQ multiplex PCR; in TCRdb, only in-frame clones are kept and a portion is missing. The table has almost 250,000 clones, 85% to 90% seen once. The sequenced sample consisted of PBMCs or T cells enriched from blood (not recorded which). The source of these receptors is a woman between 45 and 60 years old who had recovered from COVID-19.

This clone appeared a single time. The chain recombines TRBV5-1 with TRBJ1-1; 10 bases match TRBD1. CDR3 length: 15 amino acids. The junction had 1 base not matched to a gene; V was cut back by 0 bases and J by 2 bases. Looked up from germline, CDR1 is SGHRS and CDR2 is YFSETQ. CDR3 amino acids: CASSLGDRGNTEAFF. The CDR3 DNA sequence: TGCGCCAGCAGCTTGGGGGACAGGGGCAACACTGAAGCTTTCTTT.

V gene TRBV30 combines with J gene TRBJ1-5, with D tentatively TRBD1 (5 bases). Germline CDR1 GTSNPN, CDR2 SVGIG (reference sequence). The length of the CDR3 is 14 residues. V was shortened by 1 base and J by 3 bases, with 10 bases between the two germline ends. CDR3 bases: TGTGCCTGGAGTGGGGGAGGGGTCAATCAGCCCCAGCATTTT. Protein product: CAWSGGGVNQPQHF.

The V gene is TRBV5-1, the J gene TRBJ1-3, with a possible D match to TRBD1 (6 bases). The CDR3 extends over 17 amino acids. The ends were cut back, 0 bases at V and 3 bases at J, with 16 bases in the middle. Germline CDR1 is SGHRS and CDR2 is YFSETQ. Here the CDR3 reads CASSLAGGGASGNTIYF. CDR3 in DNA: TGCGCCAGCAGCTTGGCTGGCGGGGGGGCCAGTGGAAACACCATATATTTT.

The chain is built from TRBV7-8 and TRBJ2-1; the match to TRBD2 covers 12 bases. This CDR3 region has 18 residues. V lost 0 bases, J lost 7 bases, and 10 bases stayed unmatched. The germline gives CDR1 SGHVS, CDR2 FQNEAQ. For the CDR3, the DNA is TGTGCCAGCAGCTTAGCCCTCCGACTAGCGGGAGAACGGAATGAGCAGTTCTTC. The encoded protein is CASSLALRLAGERNEQFF.

V is TRBV6-5 and J is TRBJ1-1; 9 nucleotides align to TRBD1. CDR3 length: 13 residues. CDR1 is MNHEY, CDR2 SVGAGI, per germline. After removal of 11 bases from V and 6 bases from J, the junction contained 10 bases not matched to a gene. CDR3 sequence reads: CASRGTGRAEAFF. CDR3 nucleotides: TGTGCCTCTCGAGGGACAGGGCGTGCTGAAGCTTTCTTT.

The CDR3 DNA reads as TGTGCCAGCAGACAAAACCATGGACTAGCGGGATATGAGCAGTTCTTC. This translates into CASRQNHGLAGYEQFF. The J gene is TRBJ2-1, the V gene TRBV4-2; 12 nucleotides line up with TRBD2. Trimming took 6 bases from V and 8 from J; bases not matched to a gene: 11. The CDR3 runs to 16 residues. CDR1 and CDR2 from the germline V gene are LGHNA and YNFKEQ.

The V and J genes are TRBV7-4 and TRBJ2-7; TRBD1 matches at 7 bases. The CDR3 length is 16 residues. V was pared by 4 bases and J by 3 bases, with 12 bases of the junction left unmatched. Germline V gene sequence: CDR1 SGHVT, CDR2 SQSDAQ. CDR3 DNA sequence: TGTGCCAGCAGCTCGAGAGACAGGGCGATTCACTACGAGCAGTACTTC. Protein sequence: CASSSRDRAIHYEQYF.

This clone was observed a handful of times. The chain is built from TRBV6-2 or TRBV6-3 and TRBJ2-1, with D possibly being TRBD2 (5 bases). The CDR3 consists of 15 residues. Germline V gives CDR1 MNHEY, CDR2 SVGEGT. V lost 6 bases to trimming and J lost 4 bases, with 16 bases between them. The CDR3 spells CASSQLKLDYNEQFF. Here the CDR3 DNA reads TGTGCCAGCAGCCAACTTAAACTAGATTACAATGAGCAGTTCTTC.

This chain joins TRBV7-9 and TRBJ1-2, with D perhaps matching TRBD1 (6 bases). The CDR3 extends over 13 amino acids. Per germline, CDR1 SEHNR and CDR2 FQNEAQ (reference sequence). Trimming took off 7 bases at V and 2 bases at J, with 11 bases between the two ends. CDR3 DNA sequence: TGTGCCAGCACCATCGGACAGAACTATGGCTACACCTTC. Translated, it gives CASTIGQNYGYTF.

The rearrangement joins TRBV11-2 to TRBJ1-1, with no clear D. Trimming shortened V by 3 bases and J by 1 base, and 9 bases separated the two germline ends. The CDR3 sequence is 14 residues long. Germline V CDR1 and CDR2: SGHAT, FQNNGV. The chain's CDR3 is CASSFEGRNTEAFF. CDR3 bases: TGTGCCAGCAGCTTCGAGGGTAGGAACACTGAAGCTTTCTTT.

The V call is TRBV5-1, the J call TRBJ1-2; 11 positions agree with TRBD1. Germline trimming cut 0 bases from V and 8 bases from J; bases unmatched to any gene: 15. The CDR3 is 18 amino acids. In germline, CDR1 is SGHRS, CDR2 YFSETQ. CDR3 nucleotides: TGCGCCAGCAGCTTGGCCCCCGGACAGGGGGCCCTCGGGGTGGGCTACACCTTC. It encodes CASSLAPGQGALGVGYTF.

The V call is TRBV10-3, the J call TRBJ1-1; 9 nucleotides line up with TRBD1. Germline-derived CDR1 and CDR2 are ENHRY and SYGVKD. J lost 5 bases, V lost 5 bases, and 6 bases had no gene match. This CDR3 has 14 amino acids. The CDR3 nucleotides read TGTGCCATCAGTAGGACAGGGGATGGGACTGAAGCTTTCTTT. Translated, it gives CAISRTGDGTEAFF.

The chain recombines TRBV9 with TRBJ2-7, with 11 positions matching TRBD1. J gave up 4 bases and V 0 bases, and 3 bases lay outside the gene matches. The CDR3 covers 15 residues. The germline CDR1 and CDR2 sequences are SGDLS and YYNGEE. Here the CDR3 reads CASSVDGQGAYEQYF. CDR3 in DNA: TGTGCCAGCAGCGTAGACGGACAGGGGGCTTACGAGCAGTACTTC.

The chain uses TRBV5-1 and TRBJ1-1; tentatively, D is TRBD1 (6 bases). The ends were cut back, 4 bases at V and 7 bases at J, with 17 bases in the middle. There are 14 residues in the CDR3. Looked up from germline, CDR1 is SGHRS and CDR2 is YFSETQ. DNA for the CDR3: TGCGCCAGCAGCCAAAACCAACAGGGTGTTGAAGCTTTCTTT. This encodes CASSQNQQGVEAFF. Combining the CDR3 with reference TRBV5-1 and TRBJ1-1 gives the whole variable domain KAGVTQTPRYLIKTRGQQVTLSCSPISGHRSVSWYQQTPGQGLQFLFEYFSETQRNKGNFPGRFSGRQFSNSRSEMNVSTLELGDSALYLCASSQNQQGVEAFFGQGTRLTVV.

This clone was seen just once. The chain couples TRBV7-3 to TRBJ2-7, with 7 bases lining up with TRBD1. The CDR3 is 20 residues long. The J segment lost 3 bases and the V segment lost 1 base, leaving 21 bases of the junction unmatched. Germline V gene lookup returns CDR1 SGHTA and CDR2 FQGTGA. The CDR3 bases are TGTGCCAGCAGCTTAAAAACAATAAACCACAGGGGATCAGAGGGCTACGAGCAGTACTTC. Translating it yields CASSLKTINHRGSEGYEQYF.

The genes are TRBV28 and TRBJ2-7, with TRBD1 identical over 8 bases. CDR3 size: 15 residues. After removal of 6 bases from V and 2 bases from J, the junction contained 9 bases not matched to a gene. CDR1 is MDHEN, CDR2 SYDVKM, per germline. The CDR3 loop reads CASSGRDRRAYEQYF. The CDR3 nucleotides are TGTGCCAGCAGCGGTCGGGACAGGAGGGCCTACGAGCAGTACTTC.

V and J are TRBV2 and TRBJ1-2, with D tentatively TRBD1 (6 bases). V lost 11 bases, J lost 4 bases, and 20 bases lay in between. The CDR3 totals 14 residues. From germline, CDR1 is SNHLY and CDR2 FYNNEI. In nucleotides, the CDR3 is TGTGCCTCCACCGGAGGACAGAACCGCTATGGCTACACCTTC. It encodes CASTGGQNRYGYTF.

The chain uses TRBV2 and TRBJ1-1; perhaps TRBD1 as D (5 bases). The CDR3 consists of 14 residues. V lost 7 bases to trimming and J lost 1 base, with 13 bases between them. Germline values: CDR1 SNHLY, CDR2 FYNNEI. The CDR3 loop is CASKGRGGNTEAFF. Here the CDR3 DNA reads TGTGCCAGCAAAGGGAGGGGAGGGAACACTGAAGCTTTCTTT.

The CDR3 DNA follows: TGCAGCGTTAACGGGGACTCCTTCTCCTACGAGCAGTACTTC. It codes for CSVNGDSFSYEQYF. The rearrangement joins TRBV29-1 to TRBJ2-7; TRBD2 is a possible D gene (6 bases). The V end lost 5 bases, the J end lost 0 bases, and 14 bases lay between the germline ends. Germline values: CDR1 SQVTM, CDR2 ANQGSEA. The CDR3 is 14 residues long.

V usage is TRBV2 and J usage is TRBJ2-2, with D possibly TRBD1 on 8 matching bases. From germline, CDR1 is SNHLY and CDR2 FYNNEI. The V end lost 8 bases, the J end lost 6 bases, and 16 bases lay between the germline ends. This CDR3 region has 14 residues. The CDR3 DNA sequence: TGTGCCAGCCACTACAGGGGGGGTTCCGGGGAGCTGTTTTTT. Translating it yields CASHYRGGSGELFF.

The genes are TRBV21-1 and TRBJ2-2; the listed D gene, TRBD2, was not tested against the DNA. TRBV21-1 is designated a pseudogene. The CDR3 length is 15 residues. Here the CDR3 DNA reads TGTGCCAGCAGCGGACTAGCGGAGAACACCGGGGAGCTGTTTTTT. Translating gives CASSGLAENTGELFF.

In DNA, the CDR3 is TGTGCCACCAGTGACCGGACTAGCGGGAGGAGCTCCTACAATGAGCAGTTCTTC. Its translation: CATSDRTSGRSSYNEQFF. The V and J genes are TRBV24-1 and TRBJ2-1; 14 bases are a match to TRBD2. The junction had 4 bases not matched to a gene; V was cut back by 4 bases and J by 0 bases. The CDR3 length is 18 residues. Germline V gene data show CDR1 as KGHDR and CDR2 as SFDVKD.

The chain recombines TRBV7-2 with TRBJ1-5; D gene uncertain. Trimming took 1 base from V and 3 from J, leaving 4 bases between them. Germline V gene data show CDR1 as SGHTA and CDR2 as FQGNSA. The CDR3 runs to 13 residues. The CDR3 is CASSLGVNQPQHF. The DNA for the CDR3 is TGTGCCAGCAGCTTAGGAGTCAATCAGCCCCAGCATTTT.

The chain is built from TRBV30 and TRBJ1-2; perhaps TRBD1 as D (5 bases). V gave up 0 bases and J gave up 8 bases, with 13 bases separating them. CDR3 length equals 13 residues. Germline V gives CDR1 GTSNPN, CDR2 SVGIG (reference sequence). Written as DNA, the CDR3 is TGTGCCTGGAGTGTAGGGCCGGGGGGAGGCTACACCTTC. Translating it yields CAWSVGPGGGYTF.

The chain combines TRBV12-3 or TRBV12-4 with TRBJ1-6; no definite D call. This CDR3 comprises 13 residues. V lost 10 bases to trimming and J lost 8 bases, with 15 bases between them. The CDR3 DNA is TGTGCCACCACCAATGGGCGGGATTCACCCCTCCACTTT. Encoded protein: CATTNGRDSPLHF.